The 29 T cell receptor beta chains below all came from one sample that was sequenced in a study of cytomegalovirus exposure and HLA in healthy donors. A multiplex PCR was run with 60 Vbeta primers and 13 Jbeta primers. Profiled with immunoSEQ multiplex PCR; TCRdb holds only in-frame clones, not every one. The repertoire includes some 130,000 clones, about 80% of them detected once, and 1% sits in the top ten. Sequences were obtained from PBMCs. These receptors were collected from a man aged 35 to 55 in good health and CMV-seronegative.

This chain uses TRBV27 with TRBJ2-1, with D possibly being TRBD2 (6 bases). V was pared by 0 bases and J by 2 bases, with 8 bases between. Germline V gives CDR1 MNHEY, CDR2 SMNVEV (reference sequence). The CDR3 runs to 15 residues. DNA of the CDR3: TGTGCCAGCAGTTTATCGGGGGGAACCTACAATGAGCAGTTCTTC. Amino acids: CASSLSGGTYNEQFF.

The rearrangement links TRBV5-1 to TRBJ2-1; TRBD1 might be the D (5 bases). V was shortened by 0 bases and J by 10 bases, with 8 bases between the two germline ends. There are 12 residues in the CDR3. The germline V gene has CDR1 SGHRS and CDR2 YFSETQ. CDR3 nucleotides: TGCGCCAGCAGCTTGGGGGGCCGCGAGCAGTTCTTC. Translated: CASSLGGREQFF.

This clone has a handful of counts. This rearrangement joins TRBV27 to TRBJ1-1; 11 nucleotides align to TRBD1. This CDR3 is 14 amino acids long. V was pared by 4 bases and J by 4 bases, with 2 bases of the junction left unmatched. Germline V CDR1 and CDR2: MNHEY, SMNVEV (reference sequence). The CDR3 DNA sequence: TGTGCCAGCAGTTCCGGGACAGGGGGCACTGAAGCTTTCTTT. This gives the protein CASSSGTGGTEAFF.

This clone appeared once. The chain joins TRBV29-1 to TRBJ2-1; 8 positions match TRBD2. The CDR3 runs 17 residues. Germline V gene data show CDR1 as SQVTM and CDR2 as ANQGSEA. V shed 2 bases and J 0 bases; nucleotides not matched to a gene: 9. In DNA form, the CDR3 reads TGCAGCGTTGAACTGATCGGGAGGGCCCTCTCCTACAATGAGCAGTTCTTC. This translates into CSVELIGRALSYNEQFF.

The CDR3: CASSSRRLSSSYNSPLHF. CDR3 in DNA: TGTGCCAGCAGTTCACGTCGTCTGTCGAGCTCCTATAATTCACCCCTCCACTTT. The chain couples TRBV13 to TRBJ1-6; no clear D. Trimming removed 6 bases from V and 0 bases from J, with 18 bases in between. There are 18 residues in the CDR3. Germline assignment: CDR1 PRHDT and CDR2 FYEKMQ (reference sequence).

This clone was recorded once. The chain employs TRBV27 and TRBJ1-5, with D perhaps matching TRBD1 (5 bases). V was clipped by 8 bases and J by 3 bases, with 11 bases between them. Germline values: CDR1 MNHEY, CDR2 SMNVEV (reference sequence). The CDR3 runs 13 residues. CDR3 loop: CASRGGINQPQHF. The CDR3 region has the DNA TGTGCCAGCCGGGGGGGTATCAATCAGCCCCAGCATTTT.

This chain uses TRBV6-6 with TRBJ1-4, with D perhaps matching TRBD1 (6 bases). V was shortened by 5 bases and J by 0 bases, with 13 bases between the two germline ends. Germline CDR1 reads MNHNY; CDR2 reads SVGAGI (reference sequence). CDR3 length: 16 amino acids. CDR3 region: CASSPTTGATNEKLFF. For the CDR3, the DNA is TGTGCCAGCAGTCCGACGACAGGCGCAACTAATGAAAAACTGTTTTTT.

The rearrangement uses TRBV7-2 and TRBJ2-5; D might be TRBD2 (6 bases). V lost 4 bases and J lost 7, with 16 bases in between. CDR1 is SGHTA and CDR2 is FQGNSA in the germline V gene. CDR3 length: 14 amino acids. The CDR3 here is CASSSGVQGGTQYF. The CDR3 DNA sequence: TGTGCCAGCAGCTCTGGGGTTCAGGGAGGGACCCAGTACTTC. Full variable domain (rest looked up from reference TRBV7-2 and TRBJ2-5): GAGVSQSPSNKVTEKGKDVELRCDPISGHTALYWYRQSLGQGLEFLIYFQGNSAPDKSGLPSDRFSAERTGGSVSTLTIQRTQQEDSAVYLCASSSGVQGGTQYFGPGTRLLVL.

This clone is a singleton in its sample. The chain has TRBV5-1 and TRBJ2-7; 12 positions agree with TRBD2. The V and J ends lost 5 bases and 1 base, in that order; junction bases with no gene match: 4. This CDR3 contains 15 residues. Germline CDR1 SGHRS, CDR2 YFSETQ. CDR3 coding DNA: TGCGCCAGCAGTAGACTAGCGGGGGCATCCTACGAGCAGTACTTC. Translating gives CASSRLAGASYEQYF.

The rearrangement joins TRBV2 to TRBJ2-7; TRBD1 is a possible D gene (6 bases). The CDR3 is made up of 15 amino acids. Germline CDR1 reads SNHLY; CDR2 reads FYNNEI. Trimming took off 6 bases at V and 0 bases at J, with 15 bases between the two ends. CDR3 sequence reads: CASSLRQASSYEQYF. The CDR3 DNA is TGTGCCAGCAGCCTTAGACAGGCGAGCTCCTACGAGCAGTACTTC.

The rearrangement links TRBV7-9 to TRBJ2-3; D is possibly TRBD2 (6 bases). The germline gives CDR1 SEHNR, CDR2 FQNEAQ (reference sequence). CDR3 length: 16 residues. The V gene lost 5 bases and the J gene lost 1 base, with 16 bases spanning the gap. For the CDR3, the DNA is TGTGCCAGCAGCCCCCATAGCGGAACCGGCACAGATACGCAGTATTTT. Translating it yields CASSPHSGTGTDTQYF. Full variable domain (outside the CDR3, taken from reference TRBV7-9 and TRBJ2-3): DTGVSQNPRHKITKRGQNVTFRCDPISEHNRLYWYRQTLGQGPEFLTYFQNEAQLEKSRLLSDRFSAERPKGSFSTLEIQRTEQGDSAMYLCASSPHSGTGTDTQYFGPGTRLTVL.

As concerns this clone: This clone may be a read error of a much larger clone one base away. This rearrangement joins TRBV7-9 to TRBJ1-1; D not certain. The CDR3 has 11 residues. CDR1 and CDR2 from the germline V gene are SEHNR and FQNEAQ (reference sequence). V was pared by 7 bases and J by 0 bases, with 3 bases between. The CDR3 coding sequence is TGTGCCAGCACCATGAACACTGAAGCTTTCTTT. It translates to CASTMNTEAFF.

The V call is TRBV19, the J call TRBJ2-1; 11 nucleotides line up with TRBD2. This CDR3 is 16 amino acids long. Germline lookup yields CDR1 LNHDA and CDR2 SQIVND (reference sequence). With V trimmed by 5 bases and J by 3 bases, 6 bases remained unmatched. The CDR3 loop is CASSPTSGGYYNEQFF. The CDR3 bases are TGTGCCAGTAGTCCTACTAGCGGGGGATACTACAATGAGCAGTTCTTC.

The J gene is TRBJ1-4, the V gene TRBV18, with a tentative D call TRBD1 (5 bases). Trimming pared 3 bases from V and 4 bases from J, leaving 15 bases between. Germline lookup yields CDR1 KGHSH and CDR2 LQKENI. The length of the CDR3 is 16 residues. The CDR3 region is CASSPQEGLLNEKLFF. The CDR3 DNA is TGTGCCAGCTCACCCCAAGAGGGACTCCTTAATGAAAAACTGTTTTTT.

The J gene is TRBJ1-5, the V gene TRBV21-1; TRBD1 is the table's D call, not checked against the DNA. TRBV21-1 is noted as a pseudogene. The CDR3 sequence is 12 residues long. In DNA, the CDR3 is TGTGCCAGACAGGGGCTGTATCAGCCCCAGCATTTT. As protein: CARQGLYQPQHF.

This clone turned up a few times. The chain has TRBV19 and TRBJ1-5; maybe TRBD1 (5 bases). The CDR3 sequence is 13 residues long. With 3 bases removed from V and 7 bases from J, the gap between germline ends came to 10 bases. The germline CDR1 and CDR2 sequences are LNHDA and SQIVND (reference sequence). Written as DNA, the CDR3 is TGTGCCAGTAGTATGCAGGGTACCCAGCCCCAGCATTTT. The encoded protein is CASSMQGTQPQHF.

In regard to this clone: The junction departs from germline at one end; a sequencing error may be responsible. J is TRBJ1-1 and V is TRBV29-1; 8 bases are shared with TRBD1. Germline CDR1 reads SQVTM; CDR2 reads ANQGSEA. The CDR3 is 13 amino acids. The DNA of the CDR3 is TGCAGCGTTGACGCTCTCCAGACAGGGGTTCATCCTTTT. It translates to CSVDALQTGVHPF.

V gene TRBV7-9 combines with J gene TRBJ2-1; tentatively, D is TRBD2 (5 bases). Germline V lookup: CDR1 SEHNR, CDR2 FQNEAQ (reference sequence). V was shortened by 1 base and J by 6 bases, with 13 bases between the two germline ends. The CDR3 has 15 amino acids. The CDR3 DNA follows: TGTGCCAGCAGCTTAGTCCCGAATGGAGGCAATGAGCAGTTCTTC. Translating it yields CASSLVPNGGNEQFF.

This chain links TRBV25-1 with TRBJ2-1; 7 bases match TRBD1. This CDR3 has 14 amino acids. The V gene end was trimmed by 5 bases and the J gene end by 2 bases; junction bases not matched to a gene: 3. Germline CDR1 MGHDK, CDR2 SYGVNS. The CDR3 bases are TGTGCCAGCAGTTCCCAGGGGGCCTACAATGAGCAGTTCTTC. Protein product: CASSSQGAYNEQFF. Using reference TRBV25-1 and TRBJ2-1 for the parts outside the CDR3, the full variable domain is EADIYQTPRYLVIGTGKKITLECSQTMGHDKMYWYQQDPGMELHLIHYSYGVNSTEKGDLSSESTVSRIRTEHFPLTLESARPSHTSQYLCASSSQGAYNEQFFGPGTRLTVL.

This clone was recorded a few times. The chain joins TRBV5-1 to TRBJ2-7; D uncertain. Germline CDR1 and CDR2: SGHRS and YFSETQ. V was shortened by 1 base and J by 1 base, with 6 bases between the two germline ends. The CDR3 is made up of 13 amino acids. Here the CDR3 DNA reads TGCGCCAGCAGCTTGCGCAGGTCCTACGAGCAGTACTTC. Translated, it gives CASSLRRSYEQYF. The whole variable domain, remainder taken from reference TRBV5-1 and TRBJ2-7, is KAGVTQTPRYLIKTRGQQVTLSCSPISGHRSVSWYQQTPGQGLQFLFEYFSETQRNKGNFPGRFSGRQFSNSRSEMNVSTLELGDSALYLCASSLRRSYEQYFGPGTRLTVT.

The chain is built from TRBV9 and TRBJ1-5; D is perhaps TRBD1 (5 bases). CDR1 and CDR2 from the germline V gene are SGDLS and YYNGEE. There are 15 residues in the CDR3. Deletions cut 0 bases from V and 5 bases from J, with 12 bases between. Here the CDR3 reads CASSVGGGYDQPQHF. The CDR3 region has the DNA TGTGCCAGCAGCGTAGGGGGGGGGTATGATCAGCCCCAGCATTTT. The full variable domain, with the rest looked up from reference TRBV9 and TRBJ1-5, is DSGVTQTPKHLITATGQRVTLRCSPRSGDLSVYWYQQSLDQGLQFLIQYYNGEERAKGNILERFSAQQFPDLHSELNLSSLELGDSALYFCASSVGGGYDQPQHFGDGTRLSIL.

The J gene is TRBJ2-6, the V gene TRBV9; possible D gene TRBD1, 6 bases. The CDR3 contains 14 residues. V gave up 3 bases and J gave up 3 bases, with 7 bases separating them. Germline CDR1 and CDR2: SGDLS and YYNGEE. CDR3 bases: TGTGCCAGCAGCGGACAGGTTGGGGCCAACGTCCTGACTTTC. Translated: CASSGQVGANVLTF.

The chain combines TRBV4-2 with TRBJ2-2; 7 bases fit TRBD1. The CDR3 length is 17 residues. Trimming cost V 0 bases and J 3 bases; bases outside gene matches: 7. From germline, CDR1 is LGHNA and CDR2 YNFKEQ. The CDR3 protein is CASSQDGTGQYTGELFF. CDR3 bases: TGTGCCAGCAGCCAAGATGGGACGGGACAGTACACCGGGGAGCTGTTTTTT.

V is TRBV30 and J is TRBJ2-1; D gene uncertain. This CDR3 is built from 11 residues. V gave up 0 bases and J gave up 8 bases, with 5 bases separating them. Germline values: CDR1 GTSNPN, CDR2 SVGIG (reference sequence). CDR3 protein: CAWSVLDEQFF. DNA of the CDR3: TGTGCCTGGAGTGTACTCGATGAGCAGTTCTTC. The full variable domain, completed using reference TRBV30 and TRBJ2-1, is SQTIHQWPATLVQPVGSPLSLECTVEGTSNPNLYWYRQAAGRGLQLLFYSVGIGQISSEVPQNLSASRPQDRQFILSSKKLLLSDSGFYLCAWSVLDEQFFGPGTRLTVL.

This clone came up a few times. V is TRBV2 and J is TRBJ2-2; TRBD1 matches 9 bases. The CDR3 sequence is 18 residues long. After removal of 7 bases from V and 4 bases from J, the junction contained 16 bases not matched to a gene. Germline values: CDR1 SNHLY, CDR2 FYNNEI. The CDR3 here is CASMTGGNSRGFTGELFF. DNA for the CDR3: TGTGCCAGCATGACAGGGGGGAACAGTAGGGGATTCACCGGGGAGCTGTTTTTT.

The chain uses TRBV6-1 and TRBJ2-7; D is perhaps TRBD1 (5 bases). V was pared by 1 base and J by 3 bases, with 13 bases between. CDR1 is MNHNS and CDR2 is SASEGT in the germline V gene. The CDR3 covers 15 residues. The CDR3 DNA follows: TGTGCCAGCAGTGAAGTTATAGGTAGGGGCTACGAGCAGTACTTC. Encoded protein: CASSEVIGRGYEQYF.

This chain links TRBV11-1 with TRBJ2-5; D not resolved. The DNA matches TRBJ2-7 better at its end, which makes the J call doubtful. The CDR3 is made up of 14 amino acids. Germline assignment: CDR1 SGHAT and CDR2 FQDESV (reference sequence). This CDR3 reads CASSLSHFSYEQYF. DNA for the CDR3: TGTGCCAGCAGCTTAAGTCACTTCTCCTACGAGCAGTACTTC.

The sample holds one count of this clone. CDR3 nucleotides: TGCGCCAGCAGCCTTCCCGGGACAGGGGGCCACGAGCAGTACTTC. This codes for CASSLPGTGGHEQYF. V usage is TRBV5-1 and J usage is TRBJ2-7; 12 bases are shared with TRBD1. After removal of 4 bases from V and 5 bases from J, the junction contained 7 bases not matched to a gene. CDR1 is SGHRS and CDR2 is YFSETQ in the germline V gene. The CDR3 totals 15 residues.

The V call is TRBV6-1, the J call TRBJ2-5, with a possible D match to TRBD1 (5 bases). The CDR3 loop spans 15 amino acids. Germline V CDR1 and CDR2: MNHNS, SASEGT. V gave up 6 bases and J gave up 2 bases, with 16 bases separating them. The CDR3 reads CASRRQTLPQETQYF. CDR3 in DNA: TGTGCCAGCAGGAGACAGACCCTTCCTCAAGAGACCCAGTACTTC.